This TCR beta chain was sequenced for a study of CD8 T cells in ankylosing spondylitis. The study, taken as a whole, reports: Some of these motif variants have turned up before, in reports on reactive arthritis synovial fluid and blood.

In this sample, this clonotype turned up many times. The antigen remains unidentified. TCRdb called the 5' RACE reads again in MiXCR, with one record for every CDR3 protein. The table records about 160,000 distinct CDR3 sequences, roughly 10% of them present only once. Sequenced sample: blood, either unsorted or a sorted T cell fraction (not recorded which). The sequence came from a female donor with ankylosing spondylitis or in good health (not recorded which).

CDR3 nucleotide sequence: TGTGCCAGCAGTCTCCTGGGCGGCACGAACACCGGGGAGCTGTTTTTT. It specifies CASSLLGGTNTGELFF. The chain combines TRBV7-8 with TRBJ2-2; D is undetermined. The CDR3 contains 16 residues. Between the trimmed V and J ends, which lost 6 bases and 0 bases, there was a span of 14 bases. Germline loops: CDR1 SGHVS, CDR2 FQNEAQ.